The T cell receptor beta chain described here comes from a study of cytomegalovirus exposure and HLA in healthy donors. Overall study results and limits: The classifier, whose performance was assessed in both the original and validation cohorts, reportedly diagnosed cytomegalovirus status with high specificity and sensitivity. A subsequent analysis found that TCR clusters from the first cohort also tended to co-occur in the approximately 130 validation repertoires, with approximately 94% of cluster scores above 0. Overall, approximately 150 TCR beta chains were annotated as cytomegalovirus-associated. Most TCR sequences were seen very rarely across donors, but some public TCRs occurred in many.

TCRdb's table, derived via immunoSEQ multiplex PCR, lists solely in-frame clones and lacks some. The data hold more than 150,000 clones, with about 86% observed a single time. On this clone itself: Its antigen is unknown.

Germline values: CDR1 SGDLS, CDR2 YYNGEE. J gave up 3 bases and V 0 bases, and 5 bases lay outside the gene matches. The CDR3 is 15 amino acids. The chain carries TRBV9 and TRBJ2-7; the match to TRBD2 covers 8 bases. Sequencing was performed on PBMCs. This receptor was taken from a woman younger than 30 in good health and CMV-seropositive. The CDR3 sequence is CASSVVAAGDYEQYF. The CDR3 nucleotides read TGTGCCAGCAGCGTAGTTGCAGCGGGGGACTACGAGCAGTACTTC.